The 30 T cell receptor beta chains below come from one sample, sequenced in a study of T cell responses to AZD1222 COVID-19 vaccine. Only in-frame clones appear in the TCRdb table, and some are missing; sequencing was by immunoSEQ multiplex PCR. The data show approximately 210,000 clones, with 90% to 95% seen just once and about 3.5% held by the top ten. Sequences were derived from peripheral blood, sampled 28 days after the second AZD1222 dose. The receptor source for this set is an adult who received the AZD1222 COVID-19 vaccine.

The DNA of the CDR3 is TGTGCCAGTAGCCCGGGGATAGGTAGCTATACGCAGTATTTT. As protein: CASSPGIGSYTQYF. The chain is built from TRBV19 and TRBJ2-3, with D perhaps TRBD2 (5 bases). Germline V lookup: CDR1 LNHDA, CDR2 SQIVND (reference sequence). Trimming pared 6 bases from V and 7 bases from J, leaving 17 bases between. The length of the CDR3 is 14 residues.

The V and J genes are TRBV18 and TRBJ1-1; D uncertain. Trimming left V 2 bases short and J 7 bases short, with 8 bases between. Germline CDR1 reads KGHSH; CDR2 reads LQKENI. This CDR3 spans 12 amino acids. The chain's CDR3 is CASSPSVGEAFF. The CDR3 nucleotides read TGTGCCAGCTCACCATCCGTCGGTGAAGCTTTCTTT.

This sequence joins TRBV29-1 and TRBJ2-4; D is uncertain. V shed 4 bases and J shed 5 bases, with 3 bases lying between them. Per the germline V gene, CDR1 is SQVTM and CDR2 is ANQGSEA. This CDR3 comprises 10 residues. The CDR3 protein is CSVAENIQYF. The CDR3 DNA reads as TGCAGCGTTGCGGAAAACATTCAGTACTTC. Together with reference TRBV29-1 and TRBJ2-4, the CDR3 gives the full variable domain: SAVISQKPSRDICQRGTSLTIQCQVDSQVTMMFWYRQQPGQSLTLIATANQGSEATYESGFVIDKFPISRPNLTFSTLTVSNMSPEDSSIYLCSVAENIQYFGAGTRLSVL.

This chain uses TRBV18 with TRBJ2-2; D perhaps matches TRBD2 (5 bases). V gave up 2 bases and J gave up 4 bases, with 11 bases separating them. CDR1 and CDR2 from the germline V gene are KGHSH and LQKENI. There are 15 residues in the CDR3. The CDR3 loop reads CASSPGGAGTGELFF. CDR3 DNA sequence: TGTGCCAGCTCACCAGGCGGCGCGGGCACCGGGGAGCTGTTTTTT.

V gene TRBV30 combines with J gene TRBJ2-2; 9 bases are a match to TRBD1. Germline V CDR1 and CDR2: GTSNPN, SVGIG (reference sequence). The CDR3 is 13 residues long. Unmatched junction bases numbered 2, after V lost 4 bases and J lost 5 bases. CDR3 coding DNA: TGTGCCTGGACCGGGACAGGGACCGGGGAGCTGTTTTTT. This sequence encodes CAWTGTGTGELFF.

The rearrangement uses TRBV19 and TRBJ2-3; 10 nucleotides line up with TRBD2. After removal of 3 bases from V and 0 bases from J, the junction contained 0 bases not matched to a gene. The CDR3 extends over 15 amino acids. Germline loops: CDR1 LNHDA, CDR2 SQIVND (reference sequence). CDR3 protein: CASSMTSGSTDTQYF. The CDR3 nucleotides read TGTGCCAGTAGTATGACTAGCGGGAGCACAGATACGCAGTATTTT.

This chain connects TRBV7-8 to TRBJ1-1, with a weak D call TRBD1 (5 bases). The germline V gene encodes CDR1 SGHVS and CDR2 FQNEAQ. The CDR3 covers 14 residues. Trimming left V 2 bases short and J 1 base short, with 8 bases between. In DNA, the CDR3 is TGTGCCAGCAGCTTACAGGGTCGGAACACTGAAGCTTTCTTT. Translation: CASSLQGRNTEAFF.

This clone was observed once. This chain joins TRBV19 and TRBJ1-5; D call uncertain. The CDR3 loop spans 13 amino acids. Trimming left V 3 bases short and J 7 bases short, with 10 bases between. Germline V gene data show CDR1 as LNHDA and CDR2 as SQIVND (reference sequence). CDR3 sequence: CASSIGAGQPQHF. The CDR3, as DNA: TGTGCCAGTAGTATTGGAGCAGGACAGCCCCAGCATTTT.

Only one count was recorded for this clone. DNA of the CDR3: TGTGCCAGCAGCGTTAAACGGTTCACCGGGGAGCTGTTTTTT. It encodes CASSVKRFTGELFF. This chain connects TRBV7-2 to TRBJ2-2; D uncertain. The CDR3 contains 14 residues. Deletions cut 5 bases from V and 4 bases from J, with 11 bases between. Germline V gene sequence: CDR1 SGHTA, CDR2 FQGNSA.

This sequence joins TRBV18 and TRBJ2-2; no definite D call. CDR3 length equals 13 residues. CDR1 is KGHSH, CDR2 LQKENI, per germline. Trimming left V 3 bases short and J 4 bases short, with 6 bases between. CDR3: CASSPALTGELFF. CDR3 bases: TGTGCCAGCTCACCCGCCCTCACCGGGGAGCTGTTTTTT.

In this sample, this clone turned up once. The chain recombines TRBV18 with TRBJ2-5; D may match TRBD1 or TRBD2 (5 bases each). Trimming pared 2 bases from V and 5 bases from J, leaving 12 bases between. There are 14 residues in the CDR3. In germline, CDR1 is KGHSH, CDR2 LQKENI. In DNA, the CDR3 is TGTGCCAGCTCACCAAGAGGGGCGCGGGAGACCCAGTACTTC. It encodes CASSPRGARETQYF.

The chain joins TRBV30 to TRBJ1-3; the match to TRBD1 covers 7 bases. The CDR3 sequence is 15 residues long. CDR1 and CDR2 (germline): GTSNPN, SVGIG (reference sequence). The ends lost 1 base at V and 2 bases at J; junction bases unmatched: 5. The CDR3 here is CAWSDRGSTGNTIYF. The CDR3, as DNA: TGTGCCTGGAGTGACAGGGGATCGACTGGAAACACCATATATTTT.

This clone has only one observation. The CDR3 protein is CATSDFRLAGDGEQFF. The CDR3 nucleotides read TGTGCCACCAGTGATTTCCGACTAGCGGGAGACGGTGAGCAGTTCTTC. V and J are TRBV24-1 and TRBJ2-1, with 12 positions matching TRBD2. Trimming at V came to 1 base and at J to 9 bases, leaving 6 bases not matched to a gene. This CDR3 is 16 amino acids long. From germline, CDR1 is KGHDR and CDR2 SFDVKD.

This sequence joins TRBV28 and TRBJ2-1, with 11 nucleotides matching TRBD2. The V gene's germline CDR1 is MDHEN and CDR2 SYDVKM. The CDR3 spans 15 residues. Trimming at V came to 5 bases and at J to 8 bases, leaving 8 bases not matched to a gene. The CDR3 protein is CASSQTGTSGYEQFF. CDR3 nucleotides: TGTGCCAGCAGTCAAACCGGGACTAGCGGCTATGAGCAGTTCTTC.

The chain links TRBV9 to TRBJ1-2; 10 nucleotides line up with TRBD1. Germline CDR1 SGDLS, CDR2 YYNGEE. V lost 3 bases to trimming and J lost 5 bases; unmatched junction nucleotides: 4. This CDR3 region has 14 residues. The CDR3 is CASSAGQGGYGYTF. The CDR3 bases are TGTGCCAGCAGCGCCGGACAGGGGGGATATGGCTACACCTTC.

This rearrangement joins TRBV20-1 to TRBJ2-3; D not resolved. The V gene lost 5 bases and the J gene lost 2 bases, with 5 bases spanning the gap. The germline V gene has CDR1 DFQATT and CDR2 SNEGSKA (reference sequence). The CDR3 totals 11 residues. CDR3 in amino acids: CSAPVTDTQYF. The CDR3 DNA reads as TGCAGTGCTCCCGTCACAGATACGCAGTATTTT.

The chain couples TRBV19 to TRBJ1-6; possibly TRBD1 for D (5 bases). The length of the CDR3 is 16 residues. CDR1 and CDR2 from the germline V gene are LNHDA and SQIVND (reference sequence). Trimming removed 3 bases at V and 10 bases at J, with 19 bases between. CDR3 amino acids: CASSIRVGTSGSPLHF. The CDR3 DNA is TGTGCCAGTAGTATTCGGGTCGGGACCTCAGGCTCACCCCTCCACTTT.

The chain employs TRBV3-1 (or the pseudogene TRBV3-2) and TRBJ1-1, with D hard to call. Looked up from germline, CDR1 is LGHDT and CDR2 is YNNKEL (reference sequence). CDR3 length equals 14 residues. Trimming left V 3 bases short and J 2 bases short, with 10 bases between. In DNA form, the CDR3 reads TGTGCCAGCAGCCATCGGAGCACAAACACTGAAGCTTTCTTT. This gives the protein CASSHRSTNTEAFF.

The J gene is TRBJ2-7, the V gene TRBV2, with D hard to call. Germline lookup yields CDR1 SNHLY and CDR2 FYNNEI. The ends were cut back, 7 bases at V and 5 bases at J, with 12 bases in the middle. This CDR3 spans 12 amino acids. CDR3 sequence: CASTLALNEQYF. As DNA, the CDR3 is TGTGCCAGCACTCTGGCGTTGAACGAGCAGTACTTC.

The sample holds one count of this clone. The CDR3 protein is CASSLIQGAHQPQHF. The DNA for the CDR3 is TGTGCCAGCAGTCTTATACAGGGGGCCCATCAGCCCCAGCATTTT. J is TRBJ1-5 and V is TRBV28; 9 bases fit TRBD1. The CDR3 loop spans 15 amino acids. Germline CDR1 is MDHEN and CDR2 is SYDVKM. V trimming: 5 bases; J trimming: 5 bases; junction bases outside the gene matches: 7.

DNA of the CDR3: TGTGCCAGCAGCCGAGCCCTACCCGGGGCAACAGATACGCAGTATTTT. It specifies CASSRALPGATDTQYF. The chain links TRBV21-1 to TRBJ2-3. TRBV21-1 is flagged as a pseudogene. The CDR3 sequence is 16 residues long.

The genes are TRBV6-2 or TRBV6-3 and TRBJ1-1; D gene uncertain. With 0 bases removed from V and 2 bases from J, the gap between germline ends came to 7 bases. This CDR3 comprises 14 residues. Germline V gene sequence: CDR1 MNHEY, CDR2 SVGEGT. The CDR3 protein is CASSYSTVNTEAFF. CDR3 sequence (DNA): TGTGCCAGCAGTTACTCGACGGTTAACACTGAAGCTTTCTTT.

V is TRBV6-5 and J is TRBJ1-6, with D unresolved. V lost 6 bases and J lost 6, with 12 bases in between. Germline CDR1 and CDR2: MNHEY and SVGAGI. The CDR3 consists of 14 residues. CDR3 protein: CASSPGILNSPLHF. In DNA form, the CDR3 reads TGTGCCAGCAGCCCCGGGATTCTTAATTCACCCCTCCACTTT.

This clone has a handful of counts. This chain connects TRBV6-2 or TRBV6-3 to TRBJ2-7; TRBD1 is a possible D gene (6 bases). CDR3 length: 12 residues. Trimming stripped 4 bases from V and 3 bases from J, with 7 bases between. The germline gives CDR1 MNHEY, CDR2 SVGEGT. DNA of the CDR3: TGTGCCAGCAGTTCAGGGGACTACGAGCAGTACTTC. Residues: CASSSGDYEQYF.

The J gene is TRBJ2-3, the V gene TRBV27, with a possible D match to TRBD2 (6 bases). Germline CDR1 MNHEY, CDR2 SMNVEV (reference sequence). The V end was cut by 5 bases, the J end by 1 base, with 10 bases between. This CDR3 has 14 amino acids. CDR3 sequence: CASSRGMGTDTQYF. The DNA for the CDR3 is TGTGCCAGCAGTCGGGGGATGGGCACAGATACGCAGTATTTT.

The chain is built from TRBV24-1 and TRBJ2-2, with TRBD1 matching over 8 bases. The CDR3 has 15 amino acids. Per germline, CDR1 KGHDR and CDR2 SFDVKD. Germline trimming cut 9 bases from V and 1 base from J; bases unmatched to any gene: 6. CDR3 sequence: CATRSGQGNTGELFF. CDR3 nucleotide sequence: TGTGCCACCCGGAGTGGACAGGGGAACACCGGGGAGCTGTTTTTT.

This clone was seen only a few times. The chain has TRBV5-1 and TRBJ2-2; D uncertain. The ends were cut back, 0 bases at V and 3 bases at J, with 12 bases in the middle. The CDR3 loop spans 16 amino acids. Germline CDR1 and CDR2: SGHRS and YFSETQ. CDR3 residues: CASSLAWVLDTGELFF. The CDR3 DNA follows: TGCGCCAGCAGCTTGGCATGGGTATTGGACACCGGGGAGCTGTTTTTT.

This chain links TRBV6-5 with TRBJ2-2, with D unclear. Germline CDR1 reads MNHEY; CDR2 reads SVGAGI. V was trimmed by 5 bases and J by 1 base, leaving 11 bases between them. The CDR3 sequence is 15 residues long. The CDR3 loop reads CASSPPAQNTGELFF. The CDR3 DNA is TGTGCCAGCAGTCCCCCAGCGCAGAACACCGGGGAGCTGTTTTTT.

This chain joins TRBV5-1 and TRBJ1-1; D not resolved. The CDR3 is made up of 15 amino acids. Trimming stripped 4 bases from V and 1 base from J, with 14 bases between. The V gene's germline CDR1 is SGHRS and CDR2 YFSETQ. This CDR3 reads CASSPGVLGNTEAFF. The CDR3 nucleotides read TGCGCCAGCAGCCCTGGCGTACTGGGGAACACTGAAGCTTTCTTT. Filled out from reference TRBV5-1 and TRBJ1-1, the complete variable domain reads KAGVTQTPRYLIKTRGQQVTLSCSPISGHRSVSWYQQTPGQGLQFLFEYFSETQRNKGNFPGRFSGRQFSNSRSEMNVSTLELGDSALYLCASSPGVLGNTEAFFGQGTRLTVV.

The chain joins TRBV7-3 to TRBJ2-3; a possible D gene is TRBD1 (5 bases). V was clipped by 1 base and J by 6 bases, with 11 bases between them. Germline CDR1 SGHTA, CDR2 FQGTGA. The CDR3 covers 14 residues. Here the CDR3 reads CASSLIGRVDTQYF. CDR3 in DNA: TGTGCCAGCAGCTTAATTGGCAGGGTGGATACGCAGTATTTT.